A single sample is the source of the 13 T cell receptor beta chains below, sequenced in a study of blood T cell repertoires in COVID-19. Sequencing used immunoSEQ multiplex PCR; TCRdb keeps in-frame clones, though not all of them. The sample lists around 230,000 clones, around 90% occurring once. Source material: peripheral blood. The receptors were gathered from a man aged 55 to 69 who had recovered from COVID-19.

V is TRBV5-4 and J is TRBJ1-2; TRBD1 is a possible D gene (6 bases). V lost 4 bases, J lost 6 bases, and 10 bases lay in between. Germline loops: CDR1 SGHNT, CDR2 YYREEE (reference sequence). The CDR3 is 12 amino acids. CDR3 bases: TGTGCCAGCAGCGCCAGGGGAAATGGCTACACCTTC. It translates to CASSARGNGYTF.

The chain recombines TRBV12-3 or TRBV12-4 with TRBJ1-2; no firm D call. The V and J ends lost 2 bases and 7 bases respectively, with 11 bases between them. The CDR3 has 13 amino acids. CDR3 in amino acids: CASSLLRRVGYTF. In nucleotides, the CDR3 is TGTGCCAGCAGTTTATTAAGGCGGGTTGGCTACACCTTC.

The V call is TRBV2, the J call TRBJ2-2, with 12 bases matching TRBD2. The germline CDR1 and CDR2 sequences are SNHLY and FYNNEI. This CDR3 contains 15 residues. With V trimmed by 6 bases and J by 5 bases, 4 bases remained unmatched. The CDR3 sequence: CASRRTSGETGELFF. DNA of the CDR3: TGTGCCAGCAGACGGACTAGCGGGGAGACCGGGGAGCTGTTTTTT.

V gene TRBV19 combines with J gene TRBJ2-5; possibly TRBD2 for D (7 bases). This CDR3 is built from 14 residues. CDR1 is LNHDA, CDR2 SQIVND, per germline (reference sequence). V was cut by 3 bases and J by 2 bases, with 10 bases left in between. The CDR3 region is CASSMGGAQETQYF. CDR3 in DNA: TGTGCCAGTAGTATGGGGGGGGCTCAAGAGACCCAGTACTTC.

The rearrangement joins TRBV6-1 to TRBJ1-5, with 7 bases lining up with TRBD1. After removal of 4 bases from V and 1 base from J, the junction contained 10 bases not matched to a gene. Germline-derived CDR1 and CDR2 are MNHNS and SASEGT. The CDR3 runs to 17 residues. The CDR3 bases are TGTGCCAGCAGTGCCAGACAGGGTAGTACCAGCAATCAGCCCCAGCATTTT. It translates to CASSARQGSTSNQPQHF.

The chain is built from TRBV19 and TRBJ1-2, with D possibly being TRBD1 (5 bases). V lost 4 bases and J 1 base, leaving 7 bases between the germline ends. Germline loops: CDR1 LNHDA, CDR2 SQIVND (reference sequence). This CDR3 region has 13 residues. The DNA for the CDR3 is TGTGCCAGTAGTACAGGGCTTAACTATGGCTACACCTTC. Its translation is CASSTGLNYGYTF.

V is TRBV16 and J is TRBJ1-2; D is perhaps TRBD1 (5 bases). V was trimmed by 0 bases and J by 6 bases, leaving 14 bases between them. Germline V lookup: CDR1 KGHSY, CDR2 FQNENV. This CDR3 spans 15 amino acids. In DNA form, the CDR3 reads TGTGCCAGCAGCCAATCCGGGGGGGTGATCCATGGCTACACCTTC. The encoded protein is CASSQSGGVIHGYTF. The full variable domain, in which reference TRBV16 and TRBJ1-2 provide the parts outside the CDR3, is GEEVAQTPKHLVRGEGQKAKLYCAPIKGHSYVFWYQQVLKNEFKFLISFQNENVFDETGMPKERFSAKCLPNSPCSLEIQATKLEDSAVYFCASSQSGGVIHGYTFGSGTRLTVV.

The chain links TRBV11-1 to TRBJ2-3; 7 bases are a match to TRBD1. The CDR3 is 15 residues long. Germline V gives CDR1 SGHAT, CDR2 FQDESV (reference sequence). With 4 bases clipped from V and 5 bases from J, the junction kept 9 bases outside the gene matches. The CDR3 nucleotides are TGTGCCAGCAGCTACTCGACAGGGTTCGAAGATACGCAGTATTTT. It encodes CASSYSTGFEDTQYF.

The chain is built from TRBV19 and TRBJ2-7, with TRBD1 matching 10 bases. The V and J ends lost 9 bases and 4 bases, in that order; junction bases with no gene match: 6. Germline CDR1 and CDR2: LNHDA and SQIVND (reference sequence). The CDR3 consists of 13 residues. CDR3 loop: CASVGQGTYEQYF. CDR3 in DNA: TGTGCCAGCGTGGGACAGGGGACTTACGAGCAGTACTTC.

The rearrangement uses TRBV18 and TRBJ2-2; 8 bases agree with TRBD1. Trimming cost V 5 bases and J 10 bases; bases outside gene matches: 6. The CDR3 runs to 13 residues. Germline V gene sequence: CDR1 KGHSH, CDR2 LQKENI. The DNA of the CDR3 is TGTGCCAGCTCATTGGACAGGGCGGTGGAGCTGTTTTTT. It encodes CASSLDRAVELFF.

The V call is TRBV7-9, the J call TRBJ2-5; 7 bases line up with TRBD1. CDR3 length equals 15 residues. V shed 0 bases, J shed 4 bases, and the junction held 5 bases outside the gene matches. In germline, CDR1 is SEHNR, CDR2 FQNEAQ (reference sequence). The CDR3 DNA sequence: TGTGCCAGCAGCTTAGCGCTGACAGGGAGAGAGACCCAGTACTTC. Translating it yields CASSLALTGRETQYF. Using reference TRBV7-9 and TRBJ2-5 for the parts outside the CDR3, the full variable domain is DTGVSQNPRHKITKRGQNVTFRCDPISEHNRLYWYRQTLGQGPEFLTYFQNEAQLEKSRLLSDRFSAERPKGSFSTLEIQRTEQGDSAMYLCASSLALTGRETQYFGPGTRLLVL.

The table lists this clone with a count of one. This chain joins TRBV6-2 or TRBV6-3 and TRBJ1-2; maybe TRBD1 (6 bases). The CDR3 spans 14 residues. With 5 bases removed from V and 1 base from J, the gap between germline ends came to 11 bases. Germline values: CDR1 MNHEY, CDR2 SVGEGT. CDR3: CASSPGTSNYGYTF. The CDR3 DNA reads TGTGCCAGCAGTCCCGGGACAAGTAACTATGGCTACACCTTC.

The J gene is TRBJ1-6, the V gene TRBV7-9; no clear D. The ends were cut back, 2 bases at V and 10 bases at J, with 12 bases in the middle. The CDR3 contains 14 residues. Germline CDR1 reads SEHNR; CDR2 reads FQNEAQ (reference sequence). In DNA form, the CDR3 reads TGTGCCAGCAGCTTAAACCAGGCTGGCTCACCCCTCCACTTT. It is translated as CASSLNQAGSPLHF.